These 24 T cell receptor beta chains share one sample of origin, sequenced in a study of radiation and T cells in renal cell carcinoma. This table comes from immunoSEQ multiplex PCR, and its TCRdb copy is limited to in-frame clones, with some not included. Of over 85,000 clones listed, over 80% are singletons. Regarding time point: blood 4 weeks post-SBRT, at nephrectomy. Stated treatment: 15 Gy SBRT to primary tumor, nephrectomy 4 weeks later. Specimen: blood, collected from a patient whose treatment included radiotherapy and nephrectomy. The receptor source for this set is a man aged 45-60 years with renal cell carcinoma.

The chain carries TRBV5-1 and TRBJ2-7; either TRBD1 or TRBD2 may fit D (5 bases each). The CDR3 has 14 residues. V was trimmed by 4 bases and J by 7 bases, leaving 18 bases between them. Germline V gene sequence: CDR1 SGHRS, CDR2 YFSETQ. CDR3 residues: CASSPGTGIREQYF. DNA of the CDR3: TGCGCCAGCAGCCCCGGGACCGGTATCCGTGAGCAGTACTTC.

The J gene is TRBJ2-3, the V gene TRBV4-3; 10 nucleotides align to TRBD2. The CDR3 is made up of 17 amino acids. V trimming: 0 bases; J trimming: 5 bases; junction bases outside the gene matches: 8. Germline CDR1 is LGHNA and CDR2 is YSLEER. In DNA, the CDR3 is TGCGCCAGCAGCCAAGATAATACAGCGGGGGGGCAAGATACGCAGTATTTT. Translation gives CASSQDNTAGGQDTQYF.

The V call is TRBV27, the J call TRBJ2-4, with TRBD2 matching over 11 bases. The CDR3 is 17 amino acids. The V gene's germline CDR1 is MNHEY and CDR2 SMNVEV (reference sequence). V dropped 7 bases and J dropped 1; count of bases not matched to a gene: 9. The CDR3 nucleotides are TGTGCCAGCACTTATAGCGGGAGGGCCGGGGCCAAAAACATTCAGTACTTC. As protein: CASTYSGRAGAKNIQYF.

The rearrangement links TRBV30 to TRBJ1-6; 7 positions agree with TRBD1. CDR1 and CDR2 from the germline V gene are GTSNPN and SVGIG (reference sequence). V gave up 3 bases and J gave up 10 bases; unmatched junction bases: 3. The CDR3 has 12 residues. CDR3 sequence (DNA): TGTGCCTGGAGCAAAGGGGGCTCACCCCTCCACTTT. Translated, it gives CAWSKGGSPLHF. The whole variable domain, filled in from reference TRBV30 and TRBJ1-6, reads SQTIHQWPATLVQPVGSPLSLECTVEGTSNPNLYWYRQAAGRGLQLLFYSVGIGQISSEVPQNLSASRPQDRQFILSSKKLLLSDSGFYLCAWSKGGSPLHFGNGTRLTVT.

The chain joins TRBV2 to TRBJ2-7; D is perhaps TRBD2 (5 bases). The germline V and J ends were trimmed by 2 bases and 3 bases, with 8 bases remaining between them. CDR1 and CDR2 from the germline V gene are SNHLY and FYNNEI. CDR3 length: 13 amino acids. DNA for the CDR3: TGTGCCAGCAGTGAACTAGCTAGCTACGAGCAGTACTTC. It is translated as CASSELASYEQYF.

This clone has a single count. The chain recombines TRBV7-2 with TRBJ2-5; 9 bases line up with TRBD1. Germline CDR1 SGHTA, CDR2 FQGNSA. V trimming: 4 bases; J trimming: 2 bases; junction bases outside the gene matches: 5. The CDR3 is made up of 15 amino acids. The chain's CDR3 is CASSSDRGPQETQYF. The CDR3 DNA is TGTGCCAGCAGCTCGGACAGGGGACCACAAGAGACCCAGTACTTC.

This clone has only one observation. This sequence joins TRBV7-8 and TRBJ1-2, with D hard to call. Germline values: CDR1 SGHVS, CDR2 FQNEAQ. Deletions cut 8 bases from V and 7 bases from J, with 11 bases between. The CDR3 consists of 11 residues. In DNA, the CDR3 is TGTGCCAGCGGGATGTGGCGTGGCTACACCTTC. Translated: CASGMWRGYTF.

The V gene is TRBV6-5, the J gene TRBJ2-3; D might be TRBD1 (5 bases). Germline loops: CDR1 MNHEY, CDR2 SVGAGI. This CDR3 contains 14 residues. Trimming removed 7 bases at V and 4 bases at J, with 15 bases between. CDR3 sequence: CASTLPGSPDTQYF. CDR3 DNA sequence: TGTGCCAGCACCTTACCAGGGTCTCCAGATACGCAGTATTTT.

The V call is TRBV4-3, the J call TRBJ1-1; 10 bases are shared with TRBD1. Germline-derived CDR1 and CDR2 are LGHNA and YSLEER. The CDR3 sequence is 15 residues long. Trimming took 1 base from V and 5 from J; bases not matched to a gene: 4. The CDR3 loop reads CASSQAWDRGTEAFF. The CDR3 coding sequence is TGCGCCAGCAGCCAAGCTTGGGACAGGGGAACTGAAGCTTTCTTT.

The chain links TRBV11-3 to TRBJ2-5; D gene ambiguous. Germline lookup yields CDR1 SGHNT and CDR2 YENEEA. Trimming stripped 1 base from V and 1 base from J, with 7 bases between. The CDR3 is made up of 14 amino acids. Here the CDR3 DNA reads TGTGCCAGCAGCTTAGGAGGCCCCCAAGAGACCCAGTACTTC. Translation gives CASSLGGPQETQYF.

The chain is built from TRBV7-9 and TRBJ2-2; 9 bases agree with TRBD2. CDR1 is SEHNR, CDR2 FQNEAQ, per germline (reference sequence). After removal of 5 bases from V and 7 bases from J, the junction contained 14 bases not matched to a gene. This CDR3 spans 17 amino acids. This CDR3 is CASSDVGASGVGGELFF. CDR3 nucleotides: TGTGCCAGCAGCGACGTTGGAGCTAGCGGGGTTGGCGGGGAGCTGTTTTTT.

The rearrangement links TRBV7-2 to TRBJ2-5; 9 nucleotides align to TRBD2. Germline values: CDR1 SGHTA, CDR2 FQGNSA. The CDR3 is 15 amino acids. V shed 3 bases and J 1 base; nucleotides not matched to a gene: 3. CDR3 region: CASSLGAGGQETQYF. In DNA form, the CDR3 reads TGTGCCAGCAGCTTGGGAGCGGGGGGCCAAGAGACCCAGTACTTC.

This chain uses TRBV11-2 with TRBJ2-1, with D perhaps matching TRBD1 or TRBD2 (5 bases each). Germline V gene lookup returns CDR1 SGHAT and CDR2 FQNNGV. V was trimmed by 1 base and J by 4 bases, leaving 14 bases between them. This CDR3 comprises 16 residues. This CDR3 is CASSLVGARGYNEQFF. The CDR3 region has the DNA TGTGCCAGCAGCTTAGTTGGGGCCAGAGGGTACAATGAGCAGTTCTTC.

The chain carries TRBV11-2 and TRBJ2-7; D gene uncertain. The CDR3 totals 11 residues. The germline CDR1 and CDR2 sequences are SGHAT and FQNNGV. V lost 7 bases and J 4 bases, leaving 8 bases between the germline ends. The CDR3, as DNA: TGTGCCAGCAACTGGGGATACGAGCAGTACTTC. Residues: CASNWGYEQYF.

The CDR3 loop is CASSQGSGNWAYEQYF. In DNA, the CDR3 is TGCGCCAGCAGCCAAGGGTCGGGTAATTGGGCCTACGAGCAGTACTTC. The gene calls are TRBV4-1 and TRBJ2-7; D call uncertain. The CDR3 contains 16 residues. Trimming removed 1 base from V and 2 bases from J, with 15 bases in between. CDR1 and CDR2 from the germline V gene are MGHRA and YSYEKL.

The DNA for the CDR3 is TGTGCCACCAGCAGAGAGGGCCCGGGGAGCAATCAGCCCCAGCATTTT. Translating it yields CATSREGPGSNQPQHF. This chain uses TRBV15 with TRBJ1-5; D unclear. The length of the CDR3 is 16 residues. Germline values: CDR1 LNHNV, CDR2 YYDKDF (reference sequence). V lost 0 bases and J 1 base, leaving 10 bases between the germline ends.

The chain is built from TRBV19 and TRBJ1-5; 9 nucleotides align to TRBD1. In germline, CDR1 is LNHDA, CDR2 SQIVND (reference sequence). The CDR3 has 14 residues. V was pared by 5 bases and J by 3 bases, with 2 bases of the junction left unmatched. This CDR3 is CASSGTGYNQPQHF. Written as DNA, the CDR3 is TGTGCCAGTAGTGGGACAGGGTACAATCAGCCCCAGCATTTT.

The V call is TRBV4-2, the J call TRBJ2-5, with D perhaps TRBD2 (5 bases). The CDR3 contains 14 residues. Trimming shortened V by 1 base and J by 5 bases, and 11 bases separated the two germline ends. CDR1 is LGHNA, CDR2 YNFKEQ, per germline. CDR3 sequence (DNA): TGTGCCAGCAGCCAAGCGGGGTTCTCGGAGACCCAGTACTTC. Translating gives CASSQAGFSETQYF.

The V gene is TRBV5-4, the J gene TRBJ2-7; 10 bases align to TRBD2. V lost 4 bases, J lost 5 bases, and 3 bases stayed unmatched. CDR1 and CDR2 from the germline V gene are SGHNT and YYREEE (reference sequence). The CDR3 runs 13 residues. CDR3 DNA: TGTGCCAGCAGCCCCGGGACTAGCGACGAGCAGTACTTC. Protein: CASSPGTSDEQYF.

The chain carries TRBV28 and TRBJ1-5; D may be TRBD1 (6 bases). This CDR3 comprises 18 residues. The germline CDR1 and CDR2 sequences are MDHEN and SYDVKM. Trimming removed 9 bases at V and 6 bases at J, with 30 bases between. CDR3 DNA sequence: TGTGCCAGTCAGACTCGGCGCTATAACCAGGACAGAAGTCAGCCCCAGCATTTT. Its protein product is CASQTRRYNQDRSQPQHF.

The chain combines TRBV29-1 with TRBJ2-3, with 9 bases that match TRBD1. This CDR3 has 13 residues. V lost 7 bases to trimming and J lost 5 bases; unmatched junction nucleotides: 7. Germline V gene data show CDR1 as SQVTM and CDR2 as ANQGSEA. The CDR3 sequence: CSADRGAQDTQYF. The CDR3 nucleotides are TGCAGCGCCGACAGGGGGGCACAAGATACGCAGTATTTT.

The chain carries TRBV6-1 and TRBJ2-1; D is unresolved. Germline V lookup: CDR1 MNHNS, CDR2 SASEGT. The V end was cut by 0 bases, the J end by 9 bases, with 9 bases between. This CDR3 is built from 13 residues. CDR3 sequence: CASSEAPLLEQFF. In nucleotides, the CDR3 is TGTGCCAGCAGTGAAGCCCCACTCCTTGAGCAGTTCTTC.

The V gene is TRBV9, the J gene TRBJ2-2, with 12 bases matching TRBD2. With V trimmed by 2 bases and J by 6 bases, 5 bases remained unmatched. This CDR3 has 16 residues. Germline V gene lookup returns CDR1 SGDLS and CDR2 YYNGEE. CDR3 DNA sequence: TGTGCCAGCAGCGTCTCTAGCGGGAGGGGTGCCGGGGAGCTGTTTTTT. Amino acids: CASSVSSGRGAGELFF.

The J gene is TRBJ2-3, the V gene TRBV29-1; no reliable D call. Germline V CDR1 and CDR2: SQVTM, ANQGSEA. CDR3 size: 10 residues. The V gene lost 2 bases and the J gene lost 3 bases, with 0 bases spanning the gap. CDR3 residues: CSVETDTQYF. The CDR3 region has the DNA TGCAGCGTTGAAACAGATACGCAGTATTTT.